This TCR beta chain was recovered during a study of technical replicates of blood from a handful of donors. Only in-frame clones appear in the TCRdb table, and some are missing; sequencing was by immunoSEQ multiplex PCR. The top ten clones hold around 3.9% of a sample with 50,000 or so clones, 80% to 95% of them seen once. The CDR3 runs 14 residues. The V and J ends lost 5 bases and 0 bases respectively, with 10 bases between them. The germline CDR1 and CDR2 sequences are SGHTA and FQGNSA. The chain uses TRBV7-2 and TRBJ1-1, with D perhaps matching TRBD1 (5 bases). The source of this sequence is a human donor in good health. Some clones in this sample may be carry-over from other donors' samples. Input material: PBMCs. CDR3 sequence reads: CASSRTLLNTEAFF. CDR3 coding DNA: TGTGCCAGCAGCCGGACATTACTGAACACTGAAGCTTTCTTT.